This T cell receptor beta chain was recovered during a study of shared clonotypes between healthy human individuals. The donor cohort consisted entirely of Caucasian adults residing in Nashville, Tennessee. Germline CDR1 MDHEN, CDR2 SYDVKM. The CDR3 has 15 amino acids. V was clipped by 5 bases and J by 1 base; unmatched bases: 7. The assay used deep level. TCRdb keeps only in-frame clones here, not all; method: immunoSEQ multiplex PCR. The table has around 700,000 clones, 74% seen once. This clone was observed a handful of times. The antigen is unknown. Overall study findings and caveats: Rarefaction demonstrated incomplete sorted-subset sequencing despite large depth.

V gene TRBV28 combines with J gene TRBJ1-1; 7 bases map to TRBD1. Sequenced sample: memory CD4+ T cells sorted from blood. The subset is: CD45RA-negative fraction. This receptor was identified in a woman aged 30 to 39 in good health. This CDR3 reads CASSQGGRRNTEAFF. The CDR3 nucleotides read TGTGCCAGCAGTCAGGGGGGAAGACGGAACACTGAAGCTTTCTTT.